This T cell receptor beta chain was sequenced during a study of T cells in Graves' hyperthyroidism and ophthalmopathy (dated by TCRdb to about 2019). Study-level background: Peripheral blood samples were taken at the time of initial diagnosis, prior to any treatment. TCR Vbeta CDR3 sequencing of 130 to 150 peripheral blood samples (more than 40 ophthalmopathy, about 75 hyperthyroidism and some 17 progressor patients) is reported in the paper. An independent validation cohort of around 19 hyperthyroidism patients and approximately 17 patients who later progressed to ophthalmopathy tested prospective prediction of ophthalmopathy. In several Graves' hyperthyroidism patients, the study also compared T-cell repertoires from thyroid tissue with T-cell repertoires from blood. The approximately 100 discovery patients were randomly divided into training and test sets at a 7:3 ratio. Once sampling was done, hyperthyroidism patients were given methimazole at a starting dose of 30 mg daily, whereas ophthalmopathy patients were given high-dose intravenous methylprednisolone. TCR V-J signatures able to tell the groups apart were searched for in a discovery cohort of 90 to 100 patients, of whom approximately 40 had Graves' ophthalmopathy and 57 had stable Graves' hyperthyroidism. Beyond this particular receptor, the publication reports: Most expanded thyroid clonotypes (frequency above 0.001) were also detected in blood, a finding suggesting that blood repertoires may reflect thyroid immune responses. During validation, the model predicted progression to ophthalmopathy a median of about 5.9 months ahead of onset, with almost 71% sensitivity and more than 72% specificity. Sample size was not statistically predetermined, and investigators were not blinded to group allocation. In cross-validation, a model built on a 13 V-J signature told ophthalmopathy apart from stable hyperthyroidism with just under 90% sensitivity and approximately 81% specificity, and in testing the same model reached 80%/75%.

Stable Graves' hyperthyroidism was defined as no progression to ophthalmopathy during 18 months of follow-up. Hyperthyroidism patients were newly diagnosed, with disease duration under 2 months, and aged 18 to 65 years. Patients with uncontrolled infections, other autoimmune diseases, pregnancy or lactation were excluded. Diagnoses were established on the basis of clinical symptoms, serum thyroxine and TRAb, thyroid ultrasound, and orbital computed tomography. PBMCs were separated from roughly 9.3 ml of fresh peripheral blood using Ficoll-Paque density gradient centrifugation. Trizol reagent was used to extract total RNA, and RNA quality was then checked on an Agilent 2100 Bioanalyzer. TCR beta CDR3 regions were amplified from RNA transcripts. The TCR CDR3 was subjected to a first round of RT-PCR using the HTBI primer set and the Qiagen OneStep RT-PCR kit. Libraries were constructed in a second round of multiplex PCR, after which size selection and purification were carried out. Paired-end sequencing of the libraries was performed with 100 bp reads on an Illumina HiSeq2000. The authors' pipeline ran thus. SOAPnuke was used to process the raw data, removing reads that contained adapters or uncalled bases, had a mean Phred below 15, or lacked an exact match to the constant primer or identifier. High-quality paired reads were merged using COPE v1.2.5, and each unique nucleotide sequence was defined as a clonotype. MiTCR v1.1 was used to align the clonotypes against IMGT TRBV, TRBD and TRBJ reference segments. Analysis was restricted to V-J combinations with a frequency above 0.0001, which covered about 99% of repertoires. The TCS score was defined as F50 (clonal expansion) divided by E x V (chaos), with BLOSUM62-based TCRdist calculated between CDR3 peptides within each V-J. Welch's t-statistics and random forest reduced just over 500 V-J features to 13, which were used in a naive Bayes classifier (R e1071). TCRdb applied fastp at Q25 and MiXCR to the public reads, then kept only in-frame beta chains. Every CDR3 protein is listed once, alongside the most common genes and DNA of its rows. It is TCRdb's table, rather than the study itself, that gives the V and J calls and clone size. Recorded for this sample are roughly 720,000 distinct CDR3 sequences; approximately 15% of them occurred a single time. Roughly 16% of the sample rests with the top ten.

The CDR3 sequence holds 15 residues, the cysteine and phenylalanine included. Only CDR3 DNA is held: 45 bases, read in frame from base 1. CDR1 and CDR2 (LNHDA, SQIVND) derive from the germline V gene (reference sequence). Clipping removes 5 bases from V and 5 bases from J, with 9 as the unmatched junction base count. As regards this clonotype: The antigen it recognizes is unknown. No clone much larger than this one lies a single base away; base qualities are absent.

The sequencing input was blood. In this chain, TRBV19 is recombined with TRBJ1-5; TRBD1 lines up with 7 middle nucleotides. This receptor was obtained from a man aged 50 to 59 with Graves' hyperthyroidism. The DNA sequence is as follows: TGTGCCAGTAGTCACAGGGGTAGGGGTGATCAGCCCCAGCATTTT. This translates into CASSHRGRGDQPQHF.